This record concerns one T cell receptor beta chain sequence. Antigen unknown. Read data end 3 residues before the CDR3 end; the end is taken from the germline J gene. The sample belongs to a study of T cells in women clearing cervical HPV infection. Across the study: Case blood drawn at lesion detection; control blood after infection cleared. Cases' blood sampling followed lesion detection by median around 150 days (90 to 200).

TCR beta CDR3 amplified by multiplex PCR from about 1200 ng genomic DNA. Using immunoSEQ multiplex PCR, the repertoire was profiled, and TCRdb retains in-frame clones only, with some absent. The repertoire table contains some 31,000 clones. Study outcomes and limitations: CIN3+ cases had significantly higher TCR repertoire richness than controls, but evenness did not differ.

The V end lost 4 bases, the J end lost 5 bases, and 16 bases lay between the germline ends. This CDR3 comprises 14 residues. Germline V gene data show CDR1 as SGHDT and CDR2 as YYEEEE. Sequenced material: blood buffy coat. The chain couples TRBV5-6 to TRBJ2-7; possibly TRBD2 for D (5 bases). The origin of this receptor is a woman aged 18 to 69 with a cervical HPV16 infection that either progressed to CIN3+ or cleared (not recorded which). The CDR3 bases that were read are TGTGCCAGCAGCGAGGGCCCCCTCGGGGACGAG. Translating gives CASSEGPLGDE. The whole CDR3 sequence is CASSEGPLGDEQYF. The whole variable domain, filled in from reference TRBV5-6 and TRBJ2-7, reads DAGVTQSPTHLIKTRGQQVTLRCSPKSGHDTVSWYQQALGQGPQFIFQYYEEEERQRGNFPDRFSGHQFPNYSSELNVNALLLGDSALYLCASSEGPLGDEQYFGPGTRLTVT.